This is a list of T cell receptor beta chains from one sample in a study of T cells in Graves' hyperthyroidism and ophthalmopathy. TCRdb passed the multiplex PCR reads through MiXCR, listing each CDR3 protein once. The table includes about 690,000 distinct CDR3 sequences, approximately 15% detected once. The sequenced sample consisted of blood. The receptor source for this set is a man over 45 with Graves' hyperthyroidism. Each CDR3 is given with its conserved first and last residue. D genes are given only for firm matches.

D gene,V gene,J gene,CDR3 length,CDR3 protein
.,TRBV3-1,TRBJ2-7,15,CASSQESVTSYEQYF
.,TRBV19,TRBJ2-1,14,CASSASSGNNEQFF
.,TRBV12-3/TRBV12-4,TRBJ2-7,14,CASSLHDGPYEQYF
.,TRBV4-3,TRBJ2-7,16,CASSQEPGMVAYEQYF
.,TRBV18,TRBJ1-6,16,CASSPPRTAPGWFLHF
TRBD2,TRBV20-1,TRBJ2-7,14,CSVLLSGSSYEQYF
.,TRBV7-3,TRBJ2-7,14,CASSRGGAAYEQYF
TRBD1,TRBV28,TRBJ1-2,14,CASSSPTGTRGYTF
TRBD2,TRBV24-1,TRBJ2-3,17,CATSDPRAGGDTDTQYF
TRBD1,TRBV6-1,TRBJ1-2,13,CASTGQGARGYTF
TRBD2,TRBV10-3,TRBJ2-3,14,CAIGGTSSPDTQYF
.,TRBV3-1,TRBJ1-2,14,CATTRAGANYGYTF
.,TRBV4-1,TRBJ2-1,18,CASSRNVAGPPTYNEQFF
.,TRBV6-1,TRBJ2-1,15,CASSPTRQNYNEQFF
TRBD1,TRBV28,TRBJ1-1,14,CASSYTGANTEAFF
TRBD2,TRBV6-1,TRBJ2-1,15,CASSSWTSGYNEQFF
TRBD1,TRBV15,TRBJ1-5,14,CATRSGQANQPQHF
.,TRBV20-1,TRBJ2-3,14,CSASFDSESDTQYF
TRBD1,TRBV28,TRBJ1-5,15,CASSFRTGFNQPQHF
.,TRBV4-1,TRBJ1-4,13,CASSQSGPEKLFF
.,TRBV28,TRBJ2-2,18,CASSPRMSSPAHTGELFF
TRBD1,TRBV12-3/TRBV12-4,TRBJ1-5,16,CASSLGTGGDNQPQHF
.,TRBV20-1,TRBJ2-7,13,CSARKGGYYEQYF
TRBD2,TRBV7-8,TRBJ2-5,15,CASSSLRLAGLTQYF
TRBD2,TRBV11-2,TRBJ2-1,15,CASSSSTSGRLEQFF
.,TRBV10-3,TRBJ2-2,15,CAIRDRASYTGELFF
.,TRBV27,TRBJ1-2,13,CASSLSRHYGYTF
TRBD1,TRBV7-8,TRBJ2-5,13,CASSEWDREIPYF
TRBD2,TRBV5-1,TRBJ2-1,16,CASSPGTSGFYNEQFF
TRBD2,TRBV28,TRBJ2-7,15,CASRSGEGSSYEQYF
TRBD2,TRBV2,TRBJ2-7,13,CATLRTSDYEQYF
TRBD2,TRBV28,TRBJ2-7,15,CASRRTSDMRYEQYF
TRBD1,TRBV6-1,TRBJ1-2,13,CASSYRQGQGYTF
.,TRBV7-8,TRBJ2-1,15,CASSRYSSSYNEQFF
.,TRBV10-1,TRBJ1-1,16,CASSDQDRTGNTEAFF
.,TRBV28,TRBJ2-7,14,CASSSPGTPYEQYF